This TCR beta chain was sequenced in a study of human T cells and chemical hapten exposure. Each CDR3 protein gets one entry after TCRdb re-called the RACE reads with MiXCR. Here the sample spans under 110,000 distinct CDR3 sequences, 10% to 15% being singletons. The V end was cut by 6 bases, the J end by 4 bases, with 18 bases between. This CDR3 is built from 15 residues. The time point here: pre-sensitization, week 0. The treatment was: therapeutic diphenylcyclopropenone sensitization with weekly scalp DPC. The chain is built from TRBV12-3 or TRBV12-4 and TRBJ2-5; the D gene is possibly TRBD2 (5 bases). The sequence came from a woman in her forties or fifties with alopecia areata. Some clones in this sample may be carry-over from other donors' samples. This specimen consisted of whole blood, obtained in connection with sensitization to the hapten diphenylcyclopropenone (DPC). For the CDR3, the DNA is TGTGCCAGCAGCCCAAGCAAGGTAGAGGGAGAGACCCAGTACTTC. Its translation: CASSPSKVEGETQYF.